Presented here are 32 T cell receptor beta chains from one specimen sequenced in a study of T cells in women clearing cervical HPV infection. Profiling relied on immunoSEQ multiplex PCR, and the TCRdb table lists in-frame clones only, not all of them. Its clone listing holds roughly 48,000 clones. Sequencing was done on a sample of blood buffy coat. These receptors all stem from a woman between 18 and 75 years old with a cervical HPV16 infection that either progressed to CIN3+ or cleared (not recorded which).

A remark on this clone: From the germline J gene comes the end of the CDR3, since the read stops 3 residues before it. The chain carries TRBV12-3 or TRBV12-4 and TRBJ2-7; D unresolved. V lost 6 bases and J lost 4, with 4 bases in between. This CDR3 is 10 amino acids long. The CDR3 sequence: CASSVYEQYF. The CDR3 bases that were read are TGTGCCAGCAGCGTATACGAG.

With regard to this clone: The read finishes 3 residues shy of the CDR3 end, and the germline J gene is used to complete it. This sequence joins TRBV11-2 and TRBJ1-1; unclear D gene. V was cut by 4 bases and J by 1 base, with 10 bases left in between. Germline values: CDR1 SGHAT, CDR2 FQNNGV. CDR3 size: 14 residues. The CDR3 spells CASSSPKGNTEAFF. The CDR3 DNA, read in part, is TGTGCCAGCAGCTCTCCCAAAGGGAACACTGAA.

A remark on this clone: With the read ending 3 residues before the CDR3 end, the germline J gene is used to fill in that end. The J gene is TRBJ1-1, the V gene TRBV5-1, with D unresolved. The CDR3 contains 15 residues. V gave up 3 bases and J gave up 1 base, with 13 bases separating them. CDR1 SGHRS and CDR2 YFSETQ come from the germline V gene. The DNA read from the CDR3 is TGCGCCAGCAGCTCCCACCTCCCGGGGAACACTGAA. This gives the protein CASSSHLPGNTE. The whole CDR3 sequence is CASSSHLPGNTEAFF.

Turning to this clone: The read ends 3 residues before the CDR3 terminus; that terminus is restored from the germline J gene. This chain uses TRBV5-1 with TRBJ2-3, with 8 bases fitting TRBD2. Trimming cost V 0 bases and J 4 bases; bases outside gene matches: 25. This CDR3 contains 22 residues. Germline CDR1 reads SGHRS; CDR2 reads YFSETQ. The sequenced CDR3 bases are TGCGCCAGCAGCTTGGCTAGCGGGCTTGGGGGAATGCCTCGACCCTTTGCAGATACG. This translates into CASSLASGLGGMPRPFADT. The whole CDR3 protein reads CASSLASGLGGMPRPFADTQYF. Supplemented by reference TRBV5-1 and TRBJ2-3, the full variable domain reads KAGVTQTPRYLIKTRGQQVTLSCSPISGHRSVSWYQQTPGQGLQFLFEYFSETQRNKGNFPGRFSGRQFSNSRSEMNVSTLELGDSALYLCASSLASGLGGMPRPFADTQYFGPGTRLTVL.

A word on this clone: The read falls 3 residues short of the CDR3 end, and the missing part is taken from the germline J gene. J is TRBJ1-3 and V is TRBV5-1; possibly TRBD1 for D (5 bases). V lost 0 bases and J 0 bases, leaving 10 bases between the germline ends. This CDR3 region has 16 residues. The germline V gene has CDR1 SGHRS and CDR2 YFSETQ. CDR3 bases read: TGCGCCAGCAGCTTGGAATGGGGCCGCTCTGGAAACACC. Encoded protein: CASSLEWGRSGNT. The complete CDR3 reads CASSLEWGRSGNTIYF.

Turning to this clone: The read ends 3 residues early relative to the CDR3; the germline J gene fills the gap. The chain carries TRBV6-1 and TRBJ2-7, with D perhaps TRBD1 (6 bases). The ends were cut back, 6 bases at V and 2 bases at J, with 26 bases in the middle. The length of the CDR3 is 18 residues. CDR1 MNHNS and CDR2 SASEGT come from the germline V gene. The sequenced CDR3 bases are TGTGCCAGCAGGGAATTACCCCCTCGGACAGCCGATGCCTACGAG. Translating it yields CASRELPPRTADAYE. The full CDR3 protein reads CASRELPPRTADAYEQYF.

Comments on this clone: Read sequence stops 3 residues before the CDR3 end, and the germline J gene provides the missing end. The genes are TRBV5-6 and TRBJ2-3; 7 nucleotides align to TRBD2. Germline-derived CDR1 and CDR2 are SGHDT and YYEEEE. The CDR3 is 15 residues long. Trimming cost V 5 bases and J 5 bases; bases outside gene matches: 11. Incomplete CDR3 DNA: TGTGCCAGCAGTAAAGGATGGGGGGAGGGAGATACG. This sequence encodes CASSKGWGEGDT. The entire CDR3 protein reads CASSKGWGEGDTQYF.

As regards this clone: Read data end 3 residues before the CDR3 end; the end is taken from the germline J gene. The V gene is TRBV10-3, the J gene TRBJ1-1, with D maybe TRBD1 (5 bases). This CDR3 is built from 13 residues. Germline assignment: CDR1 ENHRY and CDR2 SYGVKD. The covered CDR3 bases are TGTGCCATCAGTGATCAGGGATGGGTCGGA. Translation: CAISDQGWVG. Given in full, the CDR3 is CAISDQGWVGAFF.

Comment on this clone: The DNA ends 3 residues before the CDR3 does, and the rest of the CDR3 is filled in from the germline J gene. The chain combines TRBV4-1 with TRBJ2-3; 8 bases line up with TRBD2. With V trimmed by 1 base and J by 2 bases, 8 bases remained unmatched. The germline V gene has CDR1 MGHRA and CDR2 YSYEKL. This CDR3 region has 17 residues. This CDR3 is CASSQVDLGLATDTQYF. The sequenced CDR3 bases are TGCGCCAGCAGCCAAGTTGACTTAGGACTAGCCACAGATACG.

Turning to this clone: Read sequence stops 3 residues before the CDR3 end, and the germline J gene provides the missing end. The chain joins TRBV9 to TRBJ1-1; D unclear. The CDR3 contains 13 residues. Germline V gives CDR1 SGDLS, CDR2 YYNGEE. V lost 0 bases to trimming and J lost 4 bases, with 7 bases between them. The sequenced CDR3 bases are TGTGCCAGCAGCGTAGGAGGTGCCACTGAA. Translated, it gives CASSVGGATE. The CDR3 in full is CASSVGGATEAFF.

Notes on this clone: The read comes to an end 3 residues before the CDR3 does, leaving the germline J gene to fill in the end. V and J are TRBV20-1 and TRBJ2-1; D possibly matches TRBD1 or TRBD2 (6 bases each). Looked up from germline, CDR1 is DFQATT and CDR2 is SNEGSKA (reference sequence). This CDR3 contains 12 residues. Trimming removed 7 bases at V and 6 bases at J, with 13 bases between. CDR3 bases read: TGCAGTGGGAGGGGACACTTCAATGAG. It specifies CSGRGHFNE. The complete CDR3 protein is CSGRGHFNEQFF.

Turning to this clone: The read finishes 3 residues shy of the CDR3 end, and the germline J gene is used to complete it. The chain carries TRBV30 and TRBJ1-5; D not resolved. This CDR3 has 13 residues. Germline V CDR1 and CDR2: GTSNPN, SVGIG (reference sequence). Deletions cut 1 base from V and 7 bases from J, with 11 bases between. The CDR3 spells CAWSGSLGQPQHF. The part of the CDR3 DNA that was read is TGTGCCTGGAGTGGGAGCTTAGGGCAGCCC.

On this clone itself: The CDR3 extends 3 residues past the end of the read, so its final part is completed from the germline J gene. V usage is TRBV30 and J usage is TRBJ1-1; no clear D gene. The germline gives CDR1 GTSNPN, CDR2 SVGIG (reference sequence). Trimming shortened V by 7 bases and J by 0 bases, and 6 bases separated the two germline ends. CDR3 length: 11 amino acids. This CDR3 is CASRLNTEAFF. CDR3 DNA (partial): TGTGCCTCCAGGCTGAACACTGAA.

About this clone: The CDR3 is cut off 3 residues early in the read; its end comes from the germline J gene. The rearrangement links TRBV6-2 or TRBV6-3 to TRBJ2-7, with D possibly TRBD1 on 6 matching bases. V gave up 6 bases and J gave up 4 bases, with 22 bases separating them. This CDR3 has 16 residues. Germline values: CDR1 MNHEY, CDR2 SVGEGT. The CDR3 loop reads CASRRDTLTQPYEQYF. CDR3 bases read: TGTGCCAGCAGACGGGACACCCTAACCCAACCTTACGAG.

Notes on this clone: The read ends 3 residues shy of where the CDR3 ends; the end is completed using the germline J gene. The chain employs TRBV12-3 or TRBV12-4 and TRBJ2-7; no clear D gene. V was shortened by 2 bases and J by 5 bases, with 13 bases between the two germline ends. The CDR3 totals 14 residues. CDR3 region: CASSLRAGRDEQYF. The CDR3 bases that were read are TGTGCCAGCAGTTTAAGGGCAGGTAGGGACGAG.

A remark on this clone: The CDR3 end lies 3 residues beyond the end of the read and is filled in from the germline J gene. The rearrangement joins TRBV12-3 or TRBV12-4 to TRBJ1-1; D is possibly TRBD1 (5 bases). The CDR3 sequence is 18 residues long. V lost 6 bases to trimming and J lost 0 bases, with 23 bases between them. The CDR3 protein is CASSRTQTTWRMNTEAFF. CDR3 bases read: TGTGCCAGCAGCCGGACACAGACCACGTGGAGGATGAACACTGAA.

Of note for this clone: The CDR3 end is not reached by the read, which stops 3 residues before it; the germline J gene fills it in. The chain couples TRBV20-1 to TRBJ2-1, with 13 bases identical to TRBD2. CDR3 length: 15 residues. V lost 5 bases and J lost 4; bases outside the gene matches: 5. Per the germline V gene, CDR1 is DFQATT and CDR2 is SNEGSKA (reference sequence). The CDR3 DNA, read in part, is TGCAGTGCTCAAGGACTAGCGGGAGTTTACAATGAG. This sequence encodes CSAQGLAGVYNE. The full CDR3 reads CSAQGLAGVYNEQFF.

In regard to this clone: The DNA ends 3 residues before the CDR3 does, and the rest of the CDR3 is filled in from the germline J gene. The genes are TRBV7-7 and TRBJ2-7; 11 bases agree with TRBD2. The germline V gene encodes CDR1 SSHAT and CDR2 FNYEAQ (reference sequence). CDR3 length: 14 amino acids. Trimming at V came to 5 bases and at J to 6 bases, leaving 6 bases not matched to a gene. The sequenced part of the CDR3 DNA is TGTGCCAGCAGCCCTACAGGGACTAGCGGCGAG. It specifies CASSPTGTSGE. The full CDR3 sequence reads CASSPTGTSGEQYF.

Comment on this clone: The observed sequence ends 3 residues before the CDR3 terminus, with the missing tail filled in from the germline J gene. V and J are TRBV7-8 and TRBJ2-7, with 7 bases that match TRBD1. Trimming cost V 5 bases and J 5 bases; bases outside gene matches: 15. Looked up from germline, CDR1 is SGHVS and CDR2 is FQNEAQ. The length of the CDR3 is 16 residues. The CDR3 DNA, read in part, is TGTGCCAGCAGCCCGGGACAGACCATAACTAGGGACGAG. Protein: CASSPGQTITRDE. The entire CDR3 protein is CASSPGQTITRDEQYF.

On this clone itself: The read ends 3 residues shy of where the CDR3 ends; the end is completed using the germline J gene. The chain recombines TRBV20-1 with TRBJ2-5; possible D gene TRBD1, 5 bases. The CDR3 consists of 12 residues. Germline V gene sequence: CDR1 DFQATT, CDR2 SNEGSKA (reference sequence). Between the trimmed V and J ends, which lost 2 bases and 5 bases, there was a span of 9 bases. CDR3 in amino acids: CSARWGSETQYF. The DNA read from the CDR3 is TGCAGTGCTAGATGGGGCTCTGAGACC.

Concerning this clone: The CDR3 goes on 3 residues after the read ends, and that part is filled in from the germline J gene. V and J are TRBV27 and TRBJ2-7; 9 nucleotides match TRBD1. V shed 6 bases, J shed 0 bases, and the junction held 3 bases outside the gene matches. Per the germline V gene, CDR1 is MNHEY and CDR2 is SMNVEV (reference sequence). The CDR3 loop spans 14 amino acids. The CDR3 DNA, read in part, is TGTGCCAGCAGAGGGACAGGGATCTCCTACGAG. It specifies CASRGTGISYE. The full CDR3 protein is CASRGTGISYEQYF.

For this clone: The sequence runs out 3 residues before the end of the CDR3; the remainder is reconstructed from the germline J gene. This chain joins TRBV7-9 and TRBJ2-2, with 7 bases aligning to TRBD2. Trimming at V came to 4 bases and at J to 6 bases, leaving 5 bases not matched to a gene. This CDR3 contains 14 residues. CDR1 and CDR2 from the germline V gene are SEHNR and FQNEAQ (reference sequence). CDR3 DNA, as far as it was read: TGTGCCAGCAGCTGGACTAGTTCGCCCGGGGAG. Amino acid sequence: CASSWTSSPGE. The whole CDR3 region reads CASSWTSSPGELFF. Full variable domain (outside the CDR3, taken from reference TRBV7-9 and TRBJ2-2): DTGVSQNPRHKITKRGQNVTFRCDPISEHNRLYWYRQTLGQGPEFLTYFQNEAQLEKSRLLSDRFSAERPKGSFSTLEIQRTEQGDSAMYLCASSWTSSPGELFFGEGSRLTVL.

This CDR3 reads CASSESRLGLAGSEQFF. Partial CDR3 DNA: TGCGCCAGCAGTGAGTCGAGGCTGGGACTAGCGGGTAGTGAG. The gene calls are TRBV10-1 and TRBJ2-1; 12 bases are shared with TRBD2. The read comes to an end 3 residues before the CDR3 does, leaving the germline J gene to fill in the end. Germline loops: CDR1 WNHNN, CDR2 SYGVQD (reference sequence). The CDR3 extends over 17 amino acids. V trimming: 0 bases; J trimming: 9 bases; junction bases outside the gene matches: 9.

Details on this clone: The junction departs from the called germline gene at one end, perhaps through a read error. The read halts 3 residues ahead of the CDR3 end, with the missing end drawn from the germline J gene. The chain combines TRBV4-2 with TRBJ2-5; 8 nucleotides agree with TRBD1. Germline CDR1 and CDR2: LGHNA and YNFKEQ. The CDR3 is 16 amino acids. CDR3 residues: CASSQDRTGSRETQYF. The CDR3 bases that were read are TGCGCCAGCAGCCAAGATCGGACAGGGAGTCGAGAGACC.

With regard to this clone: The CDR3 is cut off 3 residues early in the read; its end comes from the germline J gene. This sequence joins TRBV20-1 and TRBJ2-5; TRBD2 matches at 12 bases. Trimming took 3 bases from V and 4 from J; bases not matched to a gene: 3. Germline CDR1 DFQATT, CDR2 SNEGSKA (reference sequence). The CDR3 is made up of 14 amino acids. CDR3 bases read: TGCAGTGCTAGGGCTAGCGGGGGGGGAGAGACC. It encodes CSARASGGGET. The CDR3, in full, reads CSARASGGGETQYF.

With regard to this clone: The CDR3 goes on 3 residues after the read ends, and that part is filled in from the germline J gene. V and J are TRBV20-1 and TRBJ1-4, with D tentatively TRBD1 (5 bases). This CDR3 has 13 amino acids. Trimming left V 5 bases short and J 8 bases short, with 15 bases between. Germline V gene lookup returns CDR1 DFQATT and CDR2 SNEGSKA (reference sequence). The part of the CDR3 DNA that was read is TGCAGTGCTTCTGACCGGGGGGGGGAAAAA. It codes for CSASDRGGEK. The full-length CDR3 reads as CSASDRGGEKLFF.

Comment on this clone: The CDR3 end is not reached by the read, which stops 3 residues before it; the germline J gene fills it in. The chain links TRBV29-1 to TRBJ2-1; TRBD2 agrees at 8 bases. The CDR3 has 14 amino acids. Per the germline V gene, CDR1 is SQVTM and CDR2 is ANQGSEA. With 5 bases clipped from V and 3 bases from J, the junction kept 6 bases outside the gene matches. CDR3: CSVRAAGVYNEQFF. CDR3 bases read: TGCAGCGTTCGCGCAGCGGGGGTCTACAATGAG.

This CDR3 reads CAISPDRNYGYTF. CDR3 DNA, as far as it was read: TGTGCCATCAGTCCGGACAGGAACTATGGC. The chain joins TRBV10-3 to TRBJ1-2; 7 nucleotides align to TRBD1. The read ends 3 residues early relative to the CDR3; the germline J gene fills the gap. Losses at the gene ends were 5 bases for V and 2 bases for J; bases not matched to a gene: 2. Germline-derived CDR1 and CDR2 are ENHRY and SYGVKD. This CDR3 is built from 13 residues.

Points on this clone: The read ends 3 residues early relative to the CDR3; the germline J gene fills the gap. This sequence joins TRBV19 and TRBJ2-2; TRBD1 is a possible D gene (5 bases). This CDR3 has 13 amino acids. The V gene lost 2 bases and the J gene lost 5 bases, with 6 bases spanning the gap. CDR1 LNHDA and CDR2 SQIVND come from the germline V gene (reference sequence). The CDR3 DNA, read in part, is TGTGCCAGTAGTATAAAGGGGACCGGGGAG. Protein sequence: CASSIKGTGE. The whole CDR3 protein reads CASSIKGTGELFF.

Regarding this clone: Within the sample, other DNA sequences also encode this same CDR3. Incomplete CDR3 DNA: TGTGCCAGTAGGGGGCAGGGGTACACCGGGGAG. Amino acid sequence: CASRGQGYTGE. The whole CDR3 region reads CASRGQGYTGELFF. V is TRBV19 and J is TRBJ2-2, with D possibly being TRBD1 (6 bases). The read halts 3 residues ahead of the CDR3 end, with the missing end drawn from the germline J gene. CDR3 length: 14 residues. With 6 bases removed from V and 3 bases from J, the gap between germline ends came to 11 bases. From germline, CDR1 is LNHDA and CDR2 SQIVND (reference sequence).

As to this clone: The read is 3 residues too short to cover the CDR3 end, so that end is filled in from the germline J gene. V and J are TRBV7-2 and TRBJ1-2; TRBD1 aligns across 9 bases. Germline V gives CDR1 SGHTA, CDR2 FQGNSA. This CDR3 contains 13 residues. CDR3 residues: CASSLTGTGRYTF. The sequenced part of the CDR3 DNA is TGTGCCAGCAGCCTAACCGGGACAGGGCGC.

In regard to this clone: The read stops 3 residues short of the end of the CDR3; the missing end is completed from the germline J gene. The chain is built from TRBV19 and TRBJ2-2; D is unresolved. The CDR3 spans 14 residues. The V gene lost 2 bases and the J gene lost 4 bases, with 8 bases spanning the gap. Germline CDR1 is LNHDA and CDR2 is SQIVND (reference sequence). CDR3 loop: CASSITTFTGELFF. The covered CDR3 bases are TGTGCCAGTAGTATAACTACGTTCACCGGGGAG.